Shown below are 19 T cell receptor beta chains from a single sample sequenced in a study of blood T cell repertoires in COVID-19. Clones were read by immunoSEQ multiplex PCR, and TCRdb kept only the in-frame ones, dropping some. The top ten hold about 1.6% of the sample, which has about 250,000 clones, 85% to 90% seen once. What was sequenced was PBMCs or T cells enriched from blood (not recorded which). These receptors all stem from a middle-aged man who had recovered from COVID-19.

V gene TRBV30 combines with J gene TRBJ1-1; the match to TRBD1 covers 7 bases. The length of the CDR3 is 13 residues. Trimming took 5 bases from V and 0 from J; bases not matched to a gene: 3. The germline V gene encodes CDR1 GTSNPN and CDR2 SVGIG (reference sequence). DNA of the CDR3: TGTGCCTGGGGGGACAGAGTGAACACTGAAGCTTTCTTT. Translated: CAWGDRVNTEAFF.

This sequence joins TRBV11-2 and TRBJ2-5; TRBD1 agrees at 9 bases. This CDR3 is built from 14 residues. Trimming removed 5 bases from V and 5 bases from J; junction bases left unmatched: 6. The germline V gene has CDR1 SGHAT and CDR2 FQNNGV. The CDR3 DNA reads as TGTGCCAGCAGCCTATGGACAGGGGAGGAGACCCAGTACTTC. Protein product: CASSLWTGEETQYF.

The chain uses TRBV25-1 and TRBJ2-7, with 7 bases lining up with TRBD1. Germline V gene sequence: CDR1 MGHDK, CDR2 SYGVNS. The CDR3 length is 13 residues. Trimming cost V 6 bases and J 3 bases; bases outside gene matches: 5. CDR3 coding DNA: TGTGCCAGCAGCGCGCGGACAGGCTACGAGCAGTACTTC. It codes for CASSARTGYEQYF.

The chain joins TRBV5-1 to TRBJ1-2; 10 positions agree with TRBD1. V shed 4 bases and J 7 bases; nucleotides not matched to a gene: 4. Germline lookup yields CDR1 SGHRS and CDR2 YFSETQ. The CDR3 spans 13 residues. The DNA for the CDR3 is TGCGCCAGCAGCGAAGGACAGGGGGGTGGCTACACCTTC. Translating gives CASSEGQGGGYTF. Using reference TRBV5-1 and TRBJ1-2 for the parts outside the CDR3, the full variable domain is KAGVTQTPRYLIKTRGQQVTLSCSPISGHRSVSWYQQTPGQGLQFLFEYFSETQRNKGNFPGRFSGRQFSNSRSEMNVSTLELGDSALYLCASSEGQGGGYTFGSGTRLTVV.

In this sample, this clone turned up a few times. This chain links TRBV15 with TRBJ1-3; TRBD1 is a possible D gene (5 bases). The ends were cut back, 5 bases at V and 0 bases at J, with 11 bases in the middle. The CDR3 runs 15 residues. CDR1 and CDR2 (germline): LNHNV, YYDKDF (reference sequence). CDR3 in amino acids: CATSGLGGSGNTIYF. The CDR3 DNA is TGTGCCACCAGCGGCCTGGGGGGCTCTGGAAACACCATATATTTT. Together with reference TRBV15 and TRBJ1-3, the CDR3 gives the full variable domain: DAMVIQNPRYQVTQFGKPVTLSCSQTLNHNVMYWYQQKSSQAPKLLFHYYDKDFNNEADTPDNFQSRRPNTSFCFLDIRSPGLGDTAMYLCATSGLGGSGNTIYFGEGSWLTVV.

This clone has just a few counts. The sample holds other DNA sequences that translate to the same CDR3. The chain uses TRBV12-3 or TRBV12-4 and TRBJ1-1; perhaps TRBD1 as D (5 bases). The CDR3 contains 13 residues. V was trimmed by 5 bases and J by 3 bases, leaving 10 bases between them. In DNA, the CDR3 is TGTGCCAGCAGTCTGGTACAGGACACTGAAGCTTTCTTT. This codes for CASSLVQDTEAFF.

The genes are TRBV6-5 and TRBJ2-5; 10 nucleotides match TRBD2. Looked up from germline, CDR1 is MNHEY and CDR2 is SVGAGI. Unmatched junction bases numbered 8, after V lost 7 bases and J lost 3 bases. The CDR3 length is 15 residues. CDR3 sequence reads: CASNRGLAEKETQYF. For the CDR3, the DNA is TGTGCCAGCAATCGAGGACTAGCGGAAAAAGAGACCCAGTACTTC.

This sequence joins TRBV5-1 and TRBJ2-3; weak D call: TRBD2 (6 bases). The CDR3 has 14 residues. Trimming took off 4 bases at V and 6 bases at J, with 15 bases between the two ends. The V gene's germline CDR1 is SGHRS and CDR2 YFSETQ. CDR3 DNA sequence: TGCGCCAGCAGCCAGGACGGGAGTACGGATACGCAGTATTTT. It codes for CASSQDGSTDTQYF.

This chain uses TRBV11-2 with TRBJ2-1, with 8 bases fitting TRBD2. V gave up 4 bases and J gave up 10 bases; unmatched junction bases: 12. This CDR3 has 15 residues. The germline V gene has CDR1 SGHAT and CDR2 FQNNGV. The CDR3 here is CASSSRGGEKDEQFF. DNA of the CDR3: TGTGCCAGCAGCTCCCGGGGGGGTGAGAAGGACGAGCAGTTCTTC. The variable domain in full, with the rest retrieved from reference TRBV11-2 and TRBJ2-1, is EAGVAQSPRYKIIEKRQSVAFWCNPISGHATLYWYQQILGQGPKLLIQFQNNGVVDDSQLPKDRFSAERLKGVDSTLKIQPAKLEDSAVYLCASSSRGGEKDEQFFGPGTRLTVL.

The chain employs TRBV7-3 and TRBJ2-1, with 12 bases that match TRBD2. Germline V gene data show CDR1 as SGHTA and CDR2 as FQGTGA. V was pared by 5 bases and J by 4 bases, with 9 bases of the junction left unmatched. CDR3 length: 17 residues. CDR3 DNA sequence: TGTGCCAGCAGCACATCAGGTACTAGCGGGGGGTACAATGAGCAGTTCTTC. This encodes CASSTSGTSGGYNEQFF.

The chain carries TRBV7-9 and TRBJ2-7; 10 nucleotides match TRBD1. Trimming removed 4 bases from V and 6 bases from J; junction bases left unmatched: 6. The length of the CDR3 is 14 residues. Germline assignment: CDR1 SEHNR and CDR2 FQNEAQ (reference sequence). The CDR3 protein is CASSSWTGGGEQYF. CDR3 nucleotide sequence: TGTGCCAGCAGCTCCTGGACAGGGGGTGGCGAGCAGTACTTC.

The gene calls are TRBV25-1 and TRBJ1-2; 7 nucleotides align to TRBD1. This CDR3 contains 15 residues. Germline assignment: CDR1 MGHDK and CDR2 SYGVNS. With 2 bases clipped from V and 0 bases from J, the junction kept 3 bases outside the gene matches. The DNA for the CDR3 is TGTGCCAGCAGTGAACCGGGACAGACTAACTATGGCTACACCTTC. Translation gives CASSEPGQTNYGYTF.

The rearrangement joins TRBV28 to TRBJ1-5; D not certain. The CDR3 contains 15 residues. Trimming removed 2 bases at V and 2 bases at J, with 10 bases between. CDR1 MDHEN and CDR2 SYDVKM come from the germline V gene. The CDR3 protein is CASSLNSLGNQPQHF. In DNA form, the CDR3 reads TGTGCCAGCAGTTTAAACAGCCTGGGCAATCAGCCCCAGCATTTT.

In this sample, this clone turned up once. The chain is built from TRBV5-6 and TRBJ2-4; D might be TRBD2 (6 bases). The CDR3 contains 17 residues. V was shortened by 6 bases and J by 2 bases, with 21 bases between the two germline ends. Germline V gene data show CDR1 as SGHDT and CDR2 as YYEEEE. The CDR3 here is CASNATRGGLPKNIQYF. The CDR3 DNA reads TGTGCCAGCAACGCGACACGGGGAGGTTTGCCCAAAAACATTCAGTACTTC. Using reference TRBV5-6 and TRBJ2-4 for the parts outside the CDR3, the full variable domain is DAGVTQSPTHLIKTRGQQVTLRCSPKSGHDTVSWYQQALGQGPQFIFQYYEEEERQRGNFPDRFSGHQFPNYSSELNVNALLLGDSALYLCASNATRGGLPKNIQYFGAGTRLSVL.

CDR3 loop: CASSPGHGNTIYF. As DNA, the CDR3 is TGTGCCAGCAGCCCGGGACACGGAAACACCATATATTTT. The genes are TRBV13 and TRBJ1-3; a weak D match, TRBD1 (6 bases). CDR3 length: 13 amino acids. The V gene's germline CDR1 is PRHDT and CDR2 FYEKMQ (reference sequence). Trimming left V 5 bases short and J 4 bases short, with 9 bases between.

The V gene is TRBV7-9, the J gene TRBJ2-7; tentatively, D is TRBD1 (6 bases). Germline-derived CDR1 and CDR2 are SEHNR and FQNEAQ (reference sequence). Trimming took 8 bases from V and 5 from J, leaving 7 bases between them. The CDR3 covers 10 residues. In DNA, the CDR3 is TGTGCCAGCGAGGGGGACGAGCAGTACTTC. Protein: CASEGDEQYF.

The rearrangement links TRBV6-1 to TRBJ2-1, with D tentatively TRBD2 (5 bases). This CDR3 is built from 15 residues. The germline V gene encodes CDR1 MNHNS and CDR2 SASEGT. The ends were cut back, 3 bases at V and 0 bases at J, with 9 bases in the middle. The CDR3 loop reads CASSDQADSYNEQFF. CDR3 sequence (DNA): TGTGCCAGCAGTGACCAAGCGGACTCCTACAATGAGCAGTTCTTC.

J is TRBJ1-4 and V is TRBV5-1; 8 nucleotides agree with TRBD1. The V and J ends lost 4 bases and 7 bases, in that order; junction bases with no gene match: 6. Germline assignment: CDR1 SGHRS and CDR2 YFSETQ. The CDR3 has 14 amino acids. The CDR3 loop is CASSHDRGGEKLFF. CDR3 DNA: TGCGCCAGCAGCCATGACAGGGGAGGTGAAAAACTGTTTTTT. Based on the CDR3 plus reference TRBV5-1 and TRBJ1-4, the full variable domain is KAGVTQTPRYLIKTRGQQVTLSCSPISGHRSVSWYQQTPGQGLQFLFEYFSETQRNKGNFPGRFSGRQFSNSRSEMNVSTLELGDSALYLCASSHDRGGEKLFFGSGTQLSVL.

V usage is TRBV11-2 and J usage is TRBJ2-7; 7 bases match TRBD1. Unmatched junction bases numbered 6, after V lost 5 bases and J lost 2 bases. Per the germline V gene, CDR1 is SGHAT and CDR2 is FQNNGV. The CDR3 is 14 amino acids. CDR3 residues: CASSKDRLAYEQYF. The DNA for the CDR3 is TGTGCCAGCAGCAAGGACAGGTTAGCCTACGAGCAGTACTTC.